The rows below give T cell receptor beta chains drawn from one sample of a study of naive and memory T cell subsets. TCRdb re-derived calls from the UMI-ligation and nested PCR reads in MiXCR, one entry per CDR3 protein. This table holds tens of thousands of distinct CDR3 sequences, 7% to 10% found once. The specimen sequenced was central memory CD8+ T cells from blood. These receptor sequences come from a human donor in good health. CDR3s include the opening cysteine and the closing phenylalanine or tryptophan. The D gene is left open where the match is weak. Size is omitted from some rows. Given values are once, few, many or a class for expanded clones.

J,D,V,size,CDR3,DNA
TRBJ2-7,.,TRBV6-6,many,CASSYSEQGGSEQYF,TGTGCCAGCAGTTACAGTGAACAGGGCGGAAGCGAGCAGTACTTC
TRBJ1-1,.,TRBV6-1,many,CASSRGRDTEAFF,TGTGCCAGCTCTCGGGGTCGGGACACTGAAGCTTTCTTT
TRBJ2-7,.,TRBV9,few,CASSLGLDSYEQYF,TGTGCCAGCAGCTTGGGGCTAGACTCCTACGAGCAGTACTTC
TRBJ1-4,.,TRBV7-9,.,CASSISSATNEKLFF,TGTGCCAGCAGCATCTCCAGTGCAACTAATGAAAAACTGTTTTTT
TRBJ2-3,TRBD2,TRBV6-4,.,CASSDRGLAGVDTQYF,TGTGCCAGCAGTGACCGCGGACTAGCGGGAGTAGATACGCAGTATTTT
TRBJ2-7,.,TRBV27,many,CASSPLGRVDEQYF,TGTGCCAGCAGTCCGTTGGGCAGGGTCGACGAGCAGTACTTC
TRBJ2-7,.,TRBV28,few,CASSPPPNYEQYF,TGTGCCAGCAGTCCCCCGCCCAACTACGAGCAGTACTTC
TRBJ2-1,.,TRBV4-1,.,CASSQETGEPYNEQFF,TGCGCCAGCAGCCAGGAGACAGGCGAACCCTACAATGAGCAGTTCTTC
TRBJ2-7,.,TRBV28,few,CASSRGRGSVYEQYF,TGTGCCAGCAGCAGAGGTCGCGGCTCCGTTTACGAGCAGTACTTC
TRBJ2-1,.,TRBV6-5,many,CASSYSPQSSYNEQFF,TGTGCCAGCAGTTACTCGCCCCAAAGCTCCTACAATGAGCAGTTCTTC
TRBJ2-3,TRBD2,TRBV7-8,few,CASSLVASGSGTDTQYF,TGTGCCAGCAGCTTAGTCGCTAGCGGGTCAGGCACAGATACGCAGTATTTT
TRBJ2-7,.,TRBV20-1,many,CSALRRSSYEQYF,TGCAGTGCTCTTCGGCGGAGCTCCTACGAGCAGTACTTC
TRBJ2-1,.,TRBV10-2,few,CASSEWREFNEQFF,TGCGCCAGCAGTGAGTGGAGGGAGTTCAATGAGCAGTTCTTC
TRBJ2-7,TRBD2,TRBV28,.,CASSTHVTSGETYEQYF,TGTGCCAGCAGTACACACGTAACTAGCGGAGAGACCTACGAGCAGTACTTC
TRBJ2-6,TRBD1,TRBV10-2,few,CASSESGQGSGANVLTF,TGCGCCAGCAGTGAGTCGGGACAGGGCTCTGGGGCCAACGTCCTGACTTTC
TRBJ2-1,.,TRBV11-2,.,CASSMEHNEQFF,TGTGCCAGCAGTATGGAACACAATGAGCAGTTCTTC
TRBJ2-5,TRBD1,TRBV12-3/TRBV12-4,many,CASSLGQGSGETQYF,TGTGCCAGCAGCCTCGGACAGGGATCTGGGGAGACCCAGTACTTC
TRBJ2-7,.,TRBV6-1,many,CASAGYEQYF,TGTGCCAGCGCCGGATACGAGCAGTACTTC
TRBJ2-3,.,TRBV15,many,CATSGLVGGDTQYF,TGTGCCACCAGCGGGCTAGTGGGCGGGGATACGCAGTATTTT
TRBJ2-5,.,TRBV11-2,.,CASSLGAGVQETQYF,TGTGCCAGCAGCTTAGGCGCGGGTGTCCAAGAGACCCAGTACTTC
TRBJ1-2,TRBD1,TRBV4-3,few,CASSHTRDSFYGYTF,TGCGCCAGCAGCCATACCCGGGACAGTTTCTATGGCTACACCTTC
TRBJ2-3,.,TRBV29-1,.,CSPILAPGGTDTQYF,TGCAGCCCGATCCTGGCCCCTGGGGGCACAGATACGCAGTATTTT
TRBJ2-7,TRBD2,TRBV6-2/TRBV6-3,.,CASFFSSGSSYEQYF,TGTGCCAGCTTCTTCTCTAGCGGGAGCTCCTACGAGCAGTACTTC